These T cell receptor beta chains were read from a single sample in a study of blood T cell repertoires in COVID-19. Clones were read by immunoSEQ multiplex PCR, and TCRdb kept only the in-frame ones, dropping some. The sample comprises more than 100,000 clones, 80% to 90% of which are singletons, and 2.4% rests with the top ten. Sequences were obtained from PBMCs or T cells enriched from blood (not recorded which). All receptors derive from a man in his forties with acute COVID-19. The CDR3 runs from the conserved cysteine through the conserved F or W. D genes are given only for firm matches. Expanded clones are given a class, and other clones once, few, many or no size at all.

D gene	clone size	V gene	J gene	CDR3 protein	CDR3 DNA
-	-	TRBV28	TRBJ2-3	CASSFPLTGGTDTQYF	TGTGCCAGCAGTTTCCCCCTGACGGGGGGCACAGATACGCAGTATTTT
-	-	TRBV28	TRBJ1-3	CASTGGGLGNTIYF	TGTGCCAGCACTGGGGGGGGGCTTGGAAACACCATATATTTT
TRBD2	few	TRBV27	TRBJ2-1	CASSLGTSAFNEQFF	TGTGCCAGCAGTTTAGGGACTAGCGCGTTCAATGAGCAGTTCTTC
-	-	TRBV10-2	TRBJ1-3	CASRQDQNTIYF	TGCGCCAGCAGACAGGACCAAAACACCATATATTTT
TRBD2	few	TRBV10-3	TRBJ2-1	CAMAGELAYNEQFF	TGTGCCATGGCGGGGGAGTTGGCCTACAATGAGCAGTTCTTC
TRBD2	-	TRBV30	TRBJ2-3	CARGLGGADTQYF	TGTGCTCGAGGTCTGGGAGGGGCAGATACGCAGTATTTT
TRBD1	-	TRBV6-5	TRBJ1-3	CASSTRDRVDTIYF	TGTGCCAGCAGTACGCGGGACAGGGTAGACACCATATATTTT
TRBD2	-	TRBV2	TRBJ2-3	CASKLAGGPDTQYF	TGTGCCAGCAAGTTAGCGGGAGGGCCAGATACGCAGTATTTT
TRBD2	-	TRBV5-8	TRBJ2-5	CASSSWTSGYQETQYF	TGTGCCAGCAGCTCCTGGACTAGCGGGTACCAAGAGACCCAGTACTTC
TRBD2	once	TRBV7-2	TRBJ2-3	CASSLAGGFTDTQYF	TGTGCCAGCAGCTTGGCGGGAGGGTTCACAGATACGCAGTATTTT
TRBD2	-	TRBV10-3	TRBJ2-3	CAISEQTSGNTDTQYF	TGTGCCATCAGTGAGCAAACTAGCGGGAATACAGATACGCAGTATTTT
-	-	TRBV11-3	TRBJ2-7	CASSLNGGANEQYF	TGTGCCAGCAGCTTAAATGGAGGAGCGAACGAGCAGTACTTC